The clone carrying this T cell receptor (beta chain) was seen a few times. In the original workflow: Estimation of nucleated cell counts relied on the amplification of reference gene primers. Produced via immunoSEQ multiplex PCR; TCRdb's table is partial and in-frame only. D and trimming were read from the DNA, whereas the V and J calls and clone size are those reported in that table. Among fewer than 250,000 clones, more than 80% were seen once, and the ten largest hold roughly 5%. These data come from a study of blood T cell repertoires in COVID-19. Study-wide background: From the United States, Italy and Spain came samples of acute and convalescent COVID-19. T cells, B-cell-depleted T cells, or PBMCs supplied cDNA or gDNA.

The CDR3 loop spans 13 amino acids. In germline, CDR1 is SGHRS, CDR2 YFSETQ. Trimming pared 3 bases from V and 4 bases from J, leaving 10 bases between. V and J are TRBV5-1 and TRBJ1-1; possibly TRBD1 for D (5 bases). This TCR came from a human donor in a cohort sampled during active COVID-19. What was sequenced was peripheral blood. CDR3 region: CASSSLGGTEAFF. The CDR3 region has the DNA TGCGCCAGCAGCTCTCTGGGGGGCACTGAAGCTTTCTTT.